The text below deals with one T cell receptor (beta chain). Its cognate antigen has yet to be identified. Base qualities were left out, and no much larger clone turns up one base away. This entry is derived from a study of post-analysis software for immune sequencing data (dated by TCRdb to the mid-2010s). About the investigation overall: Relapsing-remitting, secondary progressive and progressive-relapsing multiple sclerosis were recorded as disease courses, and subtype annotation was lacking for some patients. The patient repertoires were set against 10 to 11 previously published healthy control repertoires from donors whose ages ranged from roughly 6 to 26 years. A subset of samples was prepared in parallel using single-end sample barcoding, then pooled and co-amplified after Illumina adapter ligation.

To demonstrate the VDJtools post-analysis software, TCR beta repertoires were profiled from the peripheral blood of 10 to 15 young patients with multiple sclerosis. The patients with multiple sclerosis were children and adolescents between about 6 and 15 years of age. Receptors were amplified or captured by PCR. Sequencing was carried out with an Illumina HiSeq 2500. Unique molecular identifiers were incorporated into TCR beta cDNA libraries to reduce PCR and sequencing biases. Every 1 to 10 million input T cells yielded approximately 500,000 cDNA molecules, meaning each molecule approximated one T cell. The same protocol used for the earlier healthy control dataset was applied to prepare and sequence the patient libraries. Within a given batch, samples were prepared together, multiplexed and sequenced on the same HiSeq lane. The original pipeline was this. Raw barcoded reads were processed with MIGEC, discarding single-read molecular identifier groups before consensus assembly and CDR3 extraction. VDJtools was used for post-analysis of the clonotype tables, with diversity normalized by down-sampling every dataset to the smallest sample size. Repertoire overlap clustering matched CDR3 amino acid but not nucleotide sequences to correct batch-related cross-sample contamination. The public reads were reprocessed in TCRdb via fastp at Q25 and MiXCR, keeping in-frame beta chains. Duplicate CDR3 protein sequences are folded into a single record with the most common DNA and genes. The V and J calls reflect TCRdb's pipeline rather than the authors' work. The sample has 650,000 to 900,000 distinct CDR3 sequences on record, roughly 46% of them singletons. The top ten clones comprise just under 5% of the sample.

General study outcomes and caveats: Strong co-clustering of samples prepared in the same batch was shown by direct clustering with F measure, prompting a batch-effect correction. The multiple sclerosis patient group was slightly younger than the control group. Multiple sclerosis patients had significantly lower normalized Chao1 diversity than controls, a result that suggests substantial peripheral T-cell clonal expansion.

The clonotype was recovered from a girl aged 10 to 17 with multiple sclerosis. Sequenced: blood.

For the CDR3, the sequence is CSARGFADSGGVLEGPQHF. The DNA sequence is as follows: TGCAGTGCTAGAGGGTTTGCGGACTCCGGGGGAGTATTAGAAGGGCCCCAGCATTTT. This chain joins TRBV20-1 to TRBJ1-5, and perhaps TRBD1 as D gene, on 5 matching bases. V is clipped by 1 base and J by 9 bases, and the sequence between their germline boundaries is 31 bases long. CDR1 and CDR2 are drawn from the germline V gene (reference sequence): DFQATT, SNEGSKA. CDR3 length: 19 amino acids, cysteine to phenylalanine. The only DNA kept is the CDR3, 57 bases in frame from the first base.